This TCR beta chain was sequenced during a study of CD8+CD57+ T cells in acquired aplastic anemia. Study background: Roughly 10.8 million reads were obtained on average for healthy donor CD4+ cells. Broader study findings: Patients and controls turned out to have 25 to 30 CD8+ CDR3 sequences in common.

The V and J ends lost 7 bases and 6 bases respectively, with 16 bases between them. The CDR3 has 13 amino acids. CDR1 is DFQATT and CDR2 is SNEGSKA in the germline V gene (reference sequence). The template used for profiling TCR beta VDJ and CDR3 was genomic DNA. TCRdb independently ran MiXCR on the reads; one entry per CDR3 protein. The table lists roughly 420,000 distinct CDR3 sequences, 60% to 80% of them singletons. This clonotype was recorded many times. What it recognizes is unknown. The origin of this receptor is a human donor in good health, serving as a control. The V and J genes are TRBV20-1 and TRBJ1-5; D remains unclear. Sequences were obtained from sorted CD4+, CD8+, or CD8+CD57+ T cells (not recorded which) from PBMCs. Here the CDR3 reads CSVFLEGGQPQHF. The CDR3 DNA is TGCAGTGTCTTCCTTGAGGGAGGTCAGCCCCAGCATTTT.